Listed here are 25 T cell receptor beta chains from one sample, sequenced in a study of healthy donors' naive CD4 and CD8 T cells (dated by TCRdb to 2015 to 2017). TCRdb names 454 GS FLX Titanium as the instrument used. A previously published linear amplification protocol was used to build the TCR libraries, starting from about 0.55 ug of total RNA. Using fastp trimming at Q25 and MiXCR clonotype assembly, TCRdb reanalyzed the public sequencing data and kept in-frame beta chains. Rows with one shared CDR3 protein collapse into an entry with the most common genes and DNA. Counted in this sample were 150,000 to 200,000 distinct CDR3 sequences; around three quarters of them appeared once. The ten largest clones take up less than 2.5% of the sample. The sequenced sample was naive CD4+ and CD8+ T cells sorted from blood, pooled from several donors. This specimen's cell subset or site label, per the study, means: FACS-sorted naive CD4+ (CD45RO-CD45RA+) and naive CD8+ (CD45RA+CD27bright) T cells. The receptors originated from a pool of human donors in good health; the sample pools cells from several healthy donors.

The rearrangement uses TRBV30 and TRBJ2-3; D may match TRBD1 or TRBD2 (6 bases each). V shed 4 bases and J shed 4 bases, with 9 bases lying between them. Germline CDR1 GTSNPN, CDR2 SVGIG (reference sequence). The CDR3 spans 12 residues. CDR3: CAWMEGADTQYF. DNA for the CDR3: TGTGCCTGGATGGAGGGGGCAGATACGCAGTATTTT.

The chain joins TRBV10-3 to TRBJ2-7; 9 bases agree with TRBD2. V gave up 10 bases and J gave up 2 bases; unmatched junction bases: 18. The length of the CDR3 is 17 residues. Per germline, CDR1 ENHRY and CDR2 SYGVKD. CDR3 loop: CATNFEAGGSRTYEQYF. CDR3 in DNA: TGTGCCACCAACTTTGAAGCGGGAGGTTCTAGAACCTACGAGCAGTACTTC.

This chain connects TRBV5-1 to TRBJ1-1, with a possible D match to TRBD1 (5 bases). The CDR3 contains 14 residues. Trimming left V 1 base short and J 1 base short, with 8 bases between. Germline assignment: CDR1 SGHRS and CDR2 YFSETQ. CDR3 nucleotides: TGCGCCAGCAGCTTGACAGGTCCGAACACTGAAGCTTTCTTT. This codes for CASSLTGPNTEAFF.

The chain couples TRBV29-1 to TRBJ2-1; possible D gene TRBD2, 5 bases. CDR3 length: 14 residues. Trimming took off 5 bases at V and 1 base at J, with 12 bases between the two ends. From germline, CDR1 is SQVTM and CDR2 ANQGSEA. CDR3 protein: CSVWTLRSYNEQFF. Written as DNA, the CDR3 is TGCAGCGTTTGGACTCTTAGGTCCTACAATGAGCAGTTCTTC.

This clonotype was detected a few times. V and J are TRBV29-1 and TRBJ1-5, with unresolved D. Trimming removed 4 bases from V and 6 bases from J, with 13 bases in between. Germline lookup yields CDR1 SQVTM and CDR2 ANQGSEA. This CDR3 spans 13 amino acids. The DNA for the CDR3 is TGCAGCGTTGTTTCTACAGCTGGTCAGCCCCAGCATTTT. Protein sequence: CSVVSTAGQPQHF.

The gene calls are TRBV20-1 and TRBJ2-5; no firm D call. V was shortened by 1 base and J by 4 bases, with 4 bases between the two germline ends. This CDR3 is 11 amino acids long. From germline, CDR1 is DFQATT and CDR2 SNEGSKA (reference sequence). CDR3 nucleotides: TGCAGTGCTAGAGCCCCAGAGACCCAGTACTTC. Translation: CSARAPETQYF.

The rearrangement joins TRBV6-5 to TRBJ2-7; 13 bases align to TRBD2. In germline, CDR1 is MNHEY, CDR2 SVGAGI. With V trimmed by 6 bases and J by 5 bases, 10 bases remained unmatched. The CDR3 runs 16 residues. The CDR3 DNA follows: TGTGCCAGCAGACCGGGGACTAGCGGGGCCGTACACGAGCAGTACTTC. Protein: CASRPGTSGAVHEQYF.

The V call is TRBV6-5, the J call TRBJ1-2, with 7 bases identical to TRBD1. V was clipped by 6 bases and J by 6 bases; unmatched bases: 7. The CDR3 length is 13 residues. The germline CDR1 and CDR2 sequences are MNHEY and SVGAGI. The CDR3 DNA is TGTGCCAGCAGGCTCTCAGGGGGAGATGGCTACACCTTC. It is translated as CASRLSGGDGYTF.

The rearrangement uses TRBV18 and TRBJ2-7, with 8 bases that match TRBD1. The length of the CDR3 is 15 residues. Germline CDR1 KGHSH, CDR2 LQKENI. Trimming took 3 bases from V and 1 from J; bases not matched to a gene: 5. The CDR3 loop is CASSPSGQGSYEQYF. CDR3 bases: TGTGCCAGCTCACCCTCCGGACAGGGATCCTACGAGCAGTACTTC.

V gene TRBV27 combines with J gene TRBJ2-5; D is unresolved. There are 14 residues in the CDR3. V lost 1 base to trimming and J lost 1 base, with 7 bases between them. Germline V gives CDR1 MNHEY, CDR2 SMNVEV (reference sequence). The CDR3 reads CASSLLQSQETQYF. The CDR3 DNA sequence: TGTGCCAGCAGTTTATTACAGAGCCAAGAGACCCAGTACTTC.

The chain combines TRBV10-3 with TRBJ1-1; 7 positions match TRBD1. Germline V gene lookup returns CDR1 ENHRY and CDR2 SYGVKD. The CDR3 spans 16 residues. After removal of 6 bases from V and 0 bases from J, the junction contained 10 bases not matched to a gene. The CDR3, as DNA: TGTGCCATCAGACCCTCGGGACAGACGTTGAACACTGAAGCTTTCTTT. This translates into CAIRPSGQTLNTEAFF.

DNA for the CDR3: TGTGCCAGCAGGGAAGACAGGGTCACAGATACGCAGTATTTT. Protein sequence: CASREDRVTDTQYF. This chain joins TRBV6-5 and TRBJ2-3; 7 nucleotides line up with TRBD1. The CDR3 contains 14 residues. The J segment lost 2 bases and the V segment lost 6 bases, leaving 5 bases of the junction unmatched. CDR1 MNHEY and CDR2 SVGAGI come from the germline V gene.

The chain couples TRBV29-1 to TRBJ2-1; 9 nucleotides agree with TRBD2. V dropped 5 bases and J dropped 8; count of bases not matched to a gene: 4. This CDR3 region has 12 residues. Germline CDR1 is SQVTM and CDR2 is ANQGSEA. CDR3 in DNA: TGCAGCGTTCAGCGGGAGGCCTATGAGCAGTTCTTC. Amino acids: CSVQREAYEQFF.

The chain couples TRBV29-1 to TRBJ1-2, with 7 bases matching TRBD1. V lost 6 bases to trimming and J lost 3 bases; unmatched junction nucleotides: 1. The length of the CDR3 is 11 residues. Germline lookup yields CDR1 SQVTM and CDR2 ANQGSEA. CDR3: CSVQGDYGYTF. CDR3 nucleotide sequence: TGCAGCGTCCAGGGGGACTATGGCTACACCTTC.

The CDR3 sequence is CASSYSASGGETQYF. As DNA, the CDR3 is TGTGCCAGCAGTTACTCTGCTAGCGGGGGAGAGACCCAGTACTTC. The J gene is TRBJ2-5, the V gene TRBV6-5; 10 nucleotides line up with TRBD2. The CDR3 length is 15 residues. The trim removed 0 bases at V and 4 bases at J, leaving 2 bases unmatched. Germline CDR1 reads MNHEY; CDR2 reads SVGAGI.

The chain uses TRBV11-2 and TRBJ2-1; no clear D gene. The CDR3 is 13 amino acids. Germline V gene lookup returns CDR1 SGHAT and CDR2 FQNNGV. Trimming shortened V by 2 bases and J by 7 bases, and 9 bases separated the two germline ends. DNA of the CDR3: TGTGCCAGCAGCTTAAGCCCGACAAATGAGCAGTTCTTC. It encodes CASSLSPTNEQFF.

V usage is TRBV7-8 and J usage is TRBJ2-7; TRBD1 is a possible D gene (6 bases). CDR1 and CDR2 (germline): SGHVS, FQNEAQ. Trimming stripped 5 bases from V and 4 bases from J, with 9 bases between. The CDR3 contains 12 residues. The CDR3 DNA reads as TGTGCCAGCAGCCAGACAGGTTACGAGCAGTACTTC. Its translation is CASSQTGYEQYF.

A note on this clonotype: A read error may account for a junction end that differs from germline. V gene TRBV12-3 or TRBV12-4 combines with J gene TRBJ2-1, with D possibly matching TRBD1 (6 bases). The CDR3 totals 14 residues. The CDR3 here is CASSTLGGGNKQFF. The CDR3 DNA sequence: TGTGCCAGCAGCACCCTCGGTGGGGGCAATAAGCAGTTCTTC.

This clonotype occurred a few times. The chain employs TRBV27 and TRBJ1-6; no firm D call. Germline lookup yields CDR1 MNHEY and CDR2 SMNVEV (reference sequence). The V gene lost 2 bases and the J gene lost 2 bases, with 1 base spanning the gap. The CDR3 contains 13 residues. The CDR3 nucleotides are TGTGCCAGCAGTTTAGCCTATAATTCACCCCTCCACTTT. Translated, it gives CASSLAYNSPLHF.

As DNA, the CDR3 is TGCGCCAGCAGCTTAACGGACAGCCTGAACACTGAAGCTTTCTTT. Translating gives CASSLTDSLNTEAFF. J is TRBJ1-1 and V is TRBV5-1; D perhaps matches TRBD1 (6 bases). Germline CDR1 and CDR2: SGHRS and YFSETQ. Trimming took off 2 bases at V and 0 bases at J, with 11 bases between the two ends. CDR3 length equals 15 residues.

The chain links TRBV12-3 or TRBV12-4 to TRBJ2-1, with 10 bases aligning to TRBD2. V shed 5 bases and J 0 bases; nucleotides not matched to a gene: 10. The CDR3 covers 18 residues. The CDR3 nucleotides read TGTGCCAGCAGTCCACCGGGACTAGCGAGTCGCTCCTACAATGAGCAGTTCTTC. As protein: CASSPPGLASRSYNEQFF.

The chain links TRBV29-1 to TRBJ1-2; 8 bases agree with TRBD1. J gave up 5 bases and V 5 bases, and 4 bases lay outside the gene matches. The CDR3 totals 12 residues. The germline V gene encodes CDR1 SQVTM and CDR2 ANQGSEA. The CDR3 protein is CSVLDRAYGYTF. The CDR3 bases are TGCAGCGTTCTGGACAGGGCGTATGGCTACACCTTC.

V is TRBV29-1 and J is TRBJ1-1; no reliable D call. Germline CDR1 SQVTM, CDR2 ANQGSEA. V was trimmed by 7 bases and J by 0 bases, leaving 18 bases between them. The CDR3 contains 15 residues. The CDR3 nucleotides read TGCAGCGCCCTAATCGACGGACGGTTGAACACTGAAGCTTTCTTT. Encoded protein: CSALIDGRLNTEAFF.

The chain combines TRBV24-1 with TRBJ1-5; no definite D call. This CDR3 is 13 amino acids long. Germline V gene sequence: CDR1 KGHDR, CDR2 SFDVKD. V lost 5 bases to trimming and J lost 7 bases, with 11 bases between them. The CDR3 sequence is CATSGSNRQPQHF. CDR3 sequence (DNA): TGTGCCACCAGTGGCTCCAATCGACAGCCCCAGCATTTT.

The genes are TRBV5-1 and TRBJ2-3, with TRBD2 identical over 13 bases. Germline V gene data show CDR1 as SGHRS and CDR2 as YFSETQ. V gave up 3 bases and J gave up 1 base; unmatched junction bases: 5. This CDR3 has 17 residues. CDR3 nucleotide sequence: TGCGCCAGCAGCTCCATCGGGACTAGCGGGGGCACAGATACGCAGTATTTT. It encodes CASSSIGTSGGTDTQYF.